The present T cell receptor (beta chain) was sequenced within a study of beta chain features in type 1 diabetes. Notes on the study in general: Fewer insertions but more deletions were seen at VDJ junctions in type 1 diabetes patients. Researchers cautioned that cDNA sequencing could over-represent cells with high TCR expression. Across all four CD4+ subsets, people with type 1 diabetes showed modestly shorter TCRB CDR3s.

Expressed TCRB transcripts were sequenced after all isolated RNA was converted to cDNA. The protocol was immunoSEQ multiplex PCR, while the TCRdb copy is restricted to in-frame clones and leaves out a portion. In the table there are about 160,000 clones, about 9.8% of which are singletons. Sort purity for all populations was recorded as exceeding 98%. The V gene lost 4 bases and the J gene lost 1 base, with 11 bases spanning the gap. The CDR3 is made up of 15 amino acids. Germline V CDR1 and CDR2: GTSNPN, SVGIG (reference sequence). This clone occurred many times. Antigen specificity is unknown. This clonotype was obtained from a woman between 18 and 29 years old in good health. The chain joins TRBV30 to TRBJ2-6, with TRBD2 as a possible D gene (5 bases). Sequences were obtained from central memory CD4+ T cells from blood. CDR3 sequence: CAWKGPGSGANVLTF. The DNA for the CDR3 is TGTGCCTGGAAAGGGCCGGGGTCTGGGGCCAACGTCCTGACTTTC.